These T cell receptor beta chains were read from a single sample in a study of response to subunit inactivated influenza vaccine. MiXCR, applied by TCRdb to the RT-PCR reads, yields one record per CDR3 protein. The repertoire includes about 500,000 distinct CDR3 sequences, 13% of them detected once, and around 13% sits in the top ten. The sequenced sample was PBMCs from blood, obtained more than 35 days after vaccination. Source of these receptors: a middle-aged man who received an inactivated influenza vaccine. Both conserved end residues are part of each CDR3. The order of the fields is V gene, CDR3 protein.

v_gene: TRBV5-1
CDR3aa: CASSLETGLSEQYF

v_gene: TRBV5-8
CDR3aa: CASSLVLSGRGYNEQFF

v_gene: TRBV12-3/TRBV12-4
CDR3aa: CASSLSWQSLAKNIQYF

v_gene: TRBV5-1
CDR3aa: CASSLDGTGSPLHF

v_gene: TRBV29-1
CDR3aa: CSVDAGFTDTQYF

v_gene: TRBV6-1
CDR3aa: CASSAGRATGELFF

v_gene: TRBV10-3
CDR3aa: CADAVRETQYF

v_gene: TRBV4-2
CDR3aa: CASSQVFDRLYNEQFF

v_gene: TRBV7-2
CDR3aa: CASRWDRTYNEQFF

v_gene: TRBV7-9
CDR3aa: CASSLGVGSEQYF

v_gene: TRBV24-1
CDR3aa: CATSEGGRNSNQPQHF

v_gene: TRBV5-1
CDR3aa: CASSALRGTAETQYF

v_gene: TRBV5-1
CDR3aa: CASSSLGTGGEKLFF

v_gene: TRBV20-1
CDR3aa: CSAIRGIYEQYF

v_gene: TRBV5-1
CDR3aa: CASSKLAGAPDTQYF

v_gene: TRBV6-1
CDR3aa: CASTDGQGAEKLFF

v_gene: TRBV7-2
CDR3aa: CASSPPGLPYNEQFF

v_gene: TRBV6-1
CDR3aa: CASRPRGGEYGYTF

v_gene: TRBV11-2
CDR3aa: CASSLGWLVSDTEAFF

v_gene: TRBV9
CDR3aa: CASSVASVNEKLFF

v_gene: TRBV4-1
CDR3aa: CASSQVPRETQYF

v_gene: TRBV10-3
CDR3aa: CAIRQGGPSTDTQYF

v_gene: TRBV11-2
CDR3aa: CASSSAGTGAYEQYF

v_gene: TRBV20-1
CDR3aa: CSATPGLAGYEQFF

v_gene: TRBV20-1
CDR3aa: CSASSSGLNEQFF

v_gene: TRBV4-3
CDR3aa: CASSQDLGASSGNTIYF

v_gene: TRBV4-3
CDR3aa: CASSQDPGAVETQYF

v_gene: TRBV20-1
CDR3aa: CSARDGSSGRVGRNEQFF

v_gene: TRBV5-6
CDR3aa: CASSPPWGTDTQYF

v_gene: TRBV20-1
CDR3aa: CSARSSGRTDTQYF

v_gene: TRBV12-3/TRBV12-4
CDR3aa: CASSFNQGANVLTF

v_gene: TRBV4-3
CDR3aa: CASSRDPNTEAFF

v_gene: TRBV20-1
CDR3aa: CSAVVWSGNEQFF

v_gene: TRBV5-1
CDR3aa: CASSPRDASRLAGVLGDEQFF

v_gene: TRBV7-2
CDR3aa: CASSLGTGFYGYTF

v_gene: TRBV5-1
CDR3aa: CASSLAPGTDHQPQHF

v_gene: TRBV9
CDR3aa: CASSPPSGSSYNEQFF

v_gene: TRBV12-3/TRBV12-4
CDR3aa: CASGRVSEQYF

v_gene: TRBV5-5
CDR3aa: CASNIQAQETQYF

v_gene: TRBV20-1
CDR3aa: CSAPAGTLGSYNEQFF

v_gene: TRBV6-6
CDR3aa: CASSRRGRGELFF

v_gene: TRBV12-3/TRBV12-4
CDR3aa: CASTLGVENIQYF

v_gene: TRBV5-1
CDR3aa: CASSSRLLGEQYF

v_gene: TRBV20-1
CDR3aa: CSAKSGGVITGELFF

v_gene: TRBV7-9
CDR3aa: CASRGTGGYTDTQYF

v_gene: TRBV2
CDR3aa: CASSRGWGETQYF

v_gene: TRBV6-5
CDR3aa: CASTDQETQYF

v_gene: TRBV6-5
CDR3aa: CASSYSGQGRPGANVLTF